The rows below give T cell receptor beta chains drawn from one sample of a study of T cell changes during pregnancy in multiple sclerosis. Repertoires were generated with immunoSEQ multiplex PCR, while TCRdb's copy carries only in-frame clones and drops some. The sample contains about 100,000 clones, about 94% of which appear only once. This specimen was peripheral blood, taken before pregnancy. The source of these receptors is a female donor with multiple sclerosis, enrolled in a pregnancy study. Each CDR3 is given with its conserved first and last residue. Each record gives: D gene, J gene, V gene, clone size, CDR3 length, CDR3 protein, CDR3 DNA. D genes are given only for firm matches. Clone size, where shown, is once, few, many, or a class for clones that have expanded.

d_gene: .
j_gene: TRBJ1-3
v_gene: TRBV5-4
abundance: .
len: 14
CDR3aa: CASSFDISGNTIYF
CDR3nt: TGTGCCAGCAGCTTTGACATCTCTGGAAACACCATATATTTT

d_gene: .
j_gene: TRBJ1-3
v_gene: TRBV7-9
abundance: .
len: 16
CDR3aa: CASSKFSQGSGNTIYF
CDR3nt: TGTGCCAGCAGCAAATTCAGTCAGGGTAGTGGAAACACCATATATTTT

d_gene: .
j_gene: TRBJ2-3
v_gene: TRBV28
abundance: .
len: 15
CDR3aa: CGLGRWEQNTDTQYF
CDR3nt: TGTGGTTTAGGTCGTTGGGAGCAGAACACAGATACGCAGTATTTT

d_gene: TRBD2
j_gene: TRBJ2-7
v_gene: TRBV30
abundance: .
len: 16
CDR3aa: CAWSGVEGGLSYEQYF
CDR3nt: TGTGCCTGGAGTGGGGTCGAGGGAGGGCTCTCCTACGAGCAGTACTTC

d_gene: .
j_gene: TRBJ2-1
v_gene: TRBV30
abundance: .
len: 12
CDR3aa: CAWSVGGHYQFF
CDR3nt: TGTGCCTGGAGTGTAGGGGGACACTACCAGTTCTTC

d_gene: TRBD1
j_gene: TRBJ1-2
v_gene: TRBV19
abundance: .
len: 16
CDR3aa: CASSTGTGDRNYGYTF
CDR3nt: TGTGCCAGTAGTACGGGGACAGGCGACCGTAACTATGGCTACACCTTC

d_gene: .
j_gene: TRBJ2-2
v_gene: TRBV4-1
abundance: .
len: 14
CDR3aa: CASSQAQGIGELFF
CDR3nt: TGCGCCAGCAGCCAAGCTCAGGGTATCGGGGAGCTGTTTTTT

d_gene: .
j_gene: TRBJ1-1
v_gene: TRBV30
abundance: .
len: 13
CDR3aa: CAWSAQGNTEAFF
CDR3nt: TGTGCCTGGAGTGCACAGGGGAACACTGAAGCTTTCTTT

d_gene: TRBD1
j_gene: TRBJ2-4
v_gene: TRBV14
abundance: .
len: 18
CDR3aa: CASSSGQGGRTAKNIQYF
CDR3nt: TGTGCCAGCAGCTCGGGACAGGGGGGAAGAACGGCCAAAAACATTCAGTACTTC

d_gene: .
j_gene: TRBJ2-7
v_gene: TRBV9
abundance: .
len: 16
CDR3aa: CASSVETGMGGGEQYF
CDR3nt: TGTGCCAGCAGCGTAGAGACGGGGATGGGCGGCGGGGAGCAGTACTTC

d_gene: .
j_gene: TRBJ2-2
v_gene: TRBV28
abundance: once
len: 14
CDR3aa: CASTIRVSAGELFF
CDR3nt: TGTGCCAGCACCATCAGGGTGAGCGCCGGGGAGCTGTTTTTT

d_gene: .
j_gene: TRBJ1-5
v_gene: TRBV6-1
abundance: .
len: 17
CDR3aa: CASCGQDRPFSNQPQHF
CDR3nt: TGTGCCAGCTGTGGTCAGGACAGACCTTTTAGCAATCAGCCCCAGCATTTT

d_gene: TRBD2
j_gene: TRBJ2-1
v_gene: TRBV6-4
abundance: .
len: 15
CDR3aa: CASSGTSGRVNEQFF
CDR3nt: TGTGCCAGCAGCGGGACTAGCGGGAGGGTCAATGAGCAGTTCTTC

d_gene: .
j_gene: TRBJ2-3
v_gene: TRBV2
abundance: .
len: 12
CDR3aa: CASSVYSGTQYF
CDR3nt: TGTGCCAGCAGTGTGTACTCAGGTACGCAGTATTTT

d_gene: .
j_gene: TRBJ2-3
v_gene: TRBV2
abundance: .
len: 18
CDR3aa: CASSEGGWATADTDTQYF
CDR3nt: TGTGCCAGCAGTGAAGGCGGGTGGGCCACTGCAGACACAGATACGCAGTATTTT

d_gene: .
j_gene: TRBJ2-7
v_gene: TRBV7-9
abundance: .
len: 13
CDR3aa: CASSPGTGYEQYF
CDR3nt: TGTGCCAGCAGCCCAGGGACTGGCTACGAGCAGTACTTC

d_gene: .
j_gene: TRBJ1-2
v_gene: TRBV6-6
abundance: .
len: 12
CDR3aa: CASSSGNYGYTF
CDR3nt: TGTGCCAGCAGCTCGGGGAACTATGGCTACACCTTC

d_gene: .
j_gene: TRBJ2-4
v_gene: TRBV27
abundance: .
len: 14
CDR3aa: CASSYQAGARIQYF
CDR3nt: TGTGCCAGCAGTTACCAAGCAGGCGCCCGCATTCAGTACTTC

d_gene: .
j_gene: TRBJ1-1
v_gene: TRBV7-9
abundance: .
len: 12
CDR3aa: CASSEPGTEAFF
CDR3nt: TGTGCCAGCAGCGAGCCGGGAACTGAAGCTTTCTTT

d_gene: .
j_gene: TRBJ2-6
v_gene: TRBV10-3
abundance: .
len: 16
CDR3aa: CAISAVRGERANVLTF
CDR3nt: TGTGCCATCAGTGCCGTGCGGGGTGAAAGGGCCAACGTCCTGACTTTC

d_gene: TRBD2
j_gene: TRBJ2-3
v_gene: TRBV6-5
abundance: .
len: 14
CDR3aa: CASRPGLAIHTQYF
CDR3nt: TGTGCCAGCAGACCGGGACTAGCGATCCATACGCAGTATTTT

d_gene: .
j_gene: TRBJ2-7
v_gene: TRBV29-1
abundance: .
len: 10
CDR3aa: CSAIDYEQYF
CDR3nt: TGCAGCGCCATAGACTACGAGCAGTACTTC

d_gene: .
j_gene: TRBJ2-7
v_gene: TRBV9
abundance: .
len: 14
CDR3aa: CASSVGAPGNEQYF
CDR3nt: TGTGCCAGCAGCGTAGGGGCCCCGGGGAACGAGCAGTACTTC

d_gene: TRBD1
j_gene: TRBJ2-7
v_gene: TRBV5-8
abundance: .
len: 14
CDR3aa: CASSEGQAIYEQYF
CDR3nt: TGTGCCAGCAGCGAGGGACAGGCCATCTACGAGCAGTACTTC

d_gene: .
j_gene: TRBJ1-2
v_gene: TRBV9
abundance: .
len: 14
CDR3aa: CASSDPDSTYGYTF
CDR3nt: TGTGCCAGCAGCGATCCCGACAGCACATATGGCTACACCTTC

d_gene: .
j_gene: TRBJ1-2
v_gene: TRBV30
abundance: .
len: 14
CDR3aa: CAFSSGGWYYGYTF
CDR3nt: TGTGCCTTCTCCTCGGGAGGCTGGTACTATGGCTACACCTTC

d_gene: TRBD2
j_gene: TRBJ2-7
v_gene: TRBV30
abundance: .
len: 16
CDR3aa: CAWSVGLAGLSYEQYF
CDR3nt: TGTGCCTGGAGTGTAGGACTAGCGGGACTCTCCTACGAGCAGTACTTC

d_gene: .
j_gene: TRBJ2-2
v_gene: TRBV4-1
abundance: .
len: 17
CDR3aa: CASSQDDFTGSAGELFF
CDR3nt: TGCGCCAGCAGCCAAGATGACTTTACGGGATCCGCCGGGGAGCTGTTTTTT

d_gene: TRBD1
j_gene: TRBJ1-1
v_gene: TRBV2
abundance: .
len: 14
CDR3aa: CASSVGTANTEAFF
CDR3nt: TGTGCCAGCAGTGTCGGGACAGCGAACACTGAAGCTTTCTTT